Listed here are 25 T cell receptor beta chains from one sample, sequenced in a study of human T cells and chemical hapten exposure. The time point here: pre-sensitization, week 0. The treatment: therapeutic diphenylcyclopropenone sensitization with weekly scalp DPC. TCRdb passed the RACE reads through MiXCR, listing each CDR3 protein once. The sample consists of approximately 370,000 distinct CDR3 sequences, 5% to 6.5% of them appearing once. Sequenced material: whole blood, taken in connection with sensitization to the hapten diphenylcyclopropenone (DPC). These TCRs come from a woman in her late teens or twenties with alopecia areata. Some clones in this sample may be carry-over from other donors' samples.

This clonotype was seen only a few times. The chain joins TRBV4-3 to TRBJ1-2; no definite D call. Germline CDR1 LGHNA, CDR2 YSLEER. The CDR3 has 17 amino acids. Trimming stripped 0 bases from V and 6 bases from J, with 20 bases between. The CDR3 loop reads CASSQDMIRGPSNGYTF. CDR3 bases: TGCGCCAGCAGCCAAGATATGATCAGAGGCCCGTCCAATGGCTACACCTTC.

In this sample, this clonotype turned up many times. CDR3 residues: CASSQEANGGGTDTQYF. DNA for the CDR3: TGTGCCAGCAGCCAAGAGGCCAACGGGGGTGGGACAGATACGCAGTATTTT. The chain combines TRBV4-2 with TRBJ2-3, with D possibly matching TRBD2 (6 bases). The CDR3 has 17 residues. The V end was cut by 0 bases, the J end by 3 bases, with 16 bases between. Germline V gives CDR1 LGHNA, CDR2 YNFKEQ.

The chain couples TRBV14 to TRBJ1-1; no reliable D call. V shed 4 bases and J shed 1 base, with 19 bases lying between them. The germline gives CDR1 SGHDN, CDR2 FVKESK. This CDR3 has 17 residues. CDR3 bases: TGTGCCAGCAGCCCAACTGTCCCGAGCCTCACGAACACTGAAGCTTTCTTT. Protein product: CASSPTVPSLTNTEAFF.

This clonotype was picked up many times. The V and J genes are TRBV27 and TRBJ2-2; the D call may be TRBD1 or TRBD2 (5 bases each). V lost 7 bases and J lost 5, with 14 bases in between. CDR1 and CDR2 from the germline V gene are MNHEY and SMNVEV (reference sequence). This CDR3 is built from 14 residues. The CDR3 DNA follows: TGTGCCAGCAACCCAGGGTCGGGGACCGGGGAGCTGTTTTTT. It encodes CASNPGSGTGELFF.

This clonotype was counted ten times or more. The chain has TRBV12-3 or TRBV12-4 and TRBJ1-6; D call uncertain. The germline V and J ends were trimmed by 1 base and 7 bases, with 8 bases remaining between them. CDR3 length: 14 residues. The CDR3 protein is CASSLDSQNSPLHF. CDR3 sequence (DNA): TGTGCCAGCAGTTTAGATAGCCAAAATTCACCCCTCCACTTT.

Only a few counts were recorded for this clonotype. This chain joins TRBV20-1 and TRBJ1-5; D may be TRBD1 (6 bases). This CDR3 is 13 amino acids long. Germline V gene lookup returns CDR1 DFQATT and CDR2 SNEGSKA (reference sequence). The V and J ends lost 1 base and 5 bases respectively, with 9 bases between them. CDR3 sequence: CSARAGEYQPQHF. In DNA, the CDR3 is TGCAGTGCTAGAGCAGGGGAATATCAGCCCCAGCATTTT.

The chain uses TRBV3-1 and TRBJ2-4, with D perhaps matching TRBD2 (6 bases). From germline, CDR1 is LGHDT and CDR2 YNNKEL (reference sequence). Trimming took off 1 base at V and 1 base at J, with 14 bases between the two ends. The CDR3 runs 17 residues. This CDR3 is CASSQGRASDAKNIQYF. CDR3 sequence (DNA): TGTGCCAGCAGCCAAGGGCGGGCTAGCGATGCCAAAAACATTCAGTACTTC.

This clonotype was recorded a few times. This sequence joins TRBV6-5 and TRBJ1-3; D possibly corresponds to TRBD1 (6 bases). Germline V gene data show CDR1 as MNHEY and CDR2 as SVGAGI. The V and J ends lost 5 bases and 3 bases respectively, with 8 bases between them. The length of the CDR3 is 13 residues. The CDR3 region is CASSPGVGNTIYF. The CDR3 nucleotides read TGTGCCAGCAGTCCAGGGGTTGGAAACACCATATATTTT.

V usage is TRBV6-2 or TRBV6-3 and J usage is TRBJ2-6; either TRBD1 or TRBD2 may fit D (5 bases each). This CDR3 contains 17 residues. CDR1 is MNHEY and CDR2 is SVGEGT in the germline V gene. Deletions cut 3 bases from V and 0 bases from J, with 12 bases between. The CDR3 region is CASSYGGSNSGANVLTF. The CDR3 nucleotides read TGTGCCAGCAGTTATGGGGGATCCAACTCTGGGGCCAACGTCCTGACTTTC.

The chain links TRBV6-2 or TRBV6-3 to TRBJ1-1; 9 bases map to TRBD1. The CDR3 is 16 amino acids. CDR1 and CDR2 from the germline V gene are MNHEY and SVGEGT. Trimming cost V 4 bases and J 0 bases; bases outside gene matches: 6. This CDR3 reads CASSWDRAYMNTEAFF. The CDR3 DNA sequence: TGTGCCAGCAGTTGGGACAGGGCTTATATGAACACTGAAGCTTTCTTT.

This clonotype was observed at least ten times. The chain links TRBV4-3 to TRBJ2-6; 8 positions match TRBD1. The CDR3 covers 18 residues. The junction had 8 bases not matched to a gene; V was cut back by 4 bases and J by 0 bases. Germline CDR1 reads LGHNA; CDR2 reads YSLEER. DNA of the CDR3: TGCGCCAGCAGCCCCCAGACAGGGGTAGTCTCTGGGGCCAACGTCCTGACTTTC. The encoded protein is CASSPQTGVVSGANVLTF.

The sample holds many counts of this clonotype. The V call is TRBV12-3 or TRBV12-4, the J call TRBJ2-1, with unresolved D. This CDR3 has 11 amino acids. Trimming cost V 9 bases and J 6 bases, with 9 bases left between them. For the CDR3, the DNA is TGTGCCAGTGGATACTTCAATGAGCAGTTCTTC. The encoded protein is CASGYFNEQFF.

This clonotype came up a few times. This rearrangement joins TRBV5-6 to TRBJ2-2; 8 nucleotides agree with TRBD1. Trimming took 7 bases from V and 4 from J; bases not matched to a gene: 15. Germline values: CDR1 SGHDT, CDR2 YYEEEE. The CDR3 covers 17 residues. In DNA form, the CDR3 reads TGTGCCAGCGAGGACAGGGAAAAAATAGCAACCACCGGGGAGCTGTTTTTT. Protein: CASEDREKIATTGELFF.

CDR3 amino acids: CASRPEGTGFVSYEQYF. The CDR3 coding sequence is TGTGCCAGCAGACCTGAAGGGACTGGCTTTGTGTCCTACGAGCAGTACTTC. V is TRBV27 and J is TRBJ2-7, with TRBD2 as a possible D gene (6 bases). Trimming shortened V by 6 bases and J by 1 base, and 22 bases separated the two germline ends. CDR3 size: 17 residues. CDR1 is MNHEY and CDR2 is SMNVEV in the germline V gene (reference sequence).

This clonotype was recorded many times. The CDR3 loop is CASSSYRDRSNTGELFF. The CDR3 DNA reads as TGTGCCAGCAGTTCATATCGGGACAGATCGAACACCGGGGAGCTGTTTTTT. This sequence joins TRBV6-2 or TRBV6-3 and TRBJ2-2; 7 nucleotides align to TRBD1. This CDR3 comprises 17 residues. Trimming took 4 bases from V and 0 from J; bases not matched to a gene: 8. In germline, CDR1 is MNHEY, CDR2 SVGEGT.

With respect to this clonotype: A junction end diverges from the germline sequence, so it may reflect a read error. The chain links TRBV3-1 to TRBJ2-1; unclear D gene. The germline CDR1 and CDR2 sequences are LGHDT and YNNKEL (reference sequence). This CDR3 has 12 residues. The CDR3: CASSQVYTEQFF. As DNA, the CDR3 is TGTGCCAGCAGCCAAGTTTACACTGAGCAGTTCTTC.

This clonotype was detected many times. The chain carries TRBV7-6 and TRBJ1-1; maybe TRBD1 (6 bases). The ends were cut back, 8 bases at V and 0 bases at J, with 19 bases in the middle. CDR1 is SGHVS, CDR2 FNYEAQ, per germline. The CDR3 is 16 amino acids. The CDR3 protein is CASGITRDTLNTEAFF. CDR3 sequence (DNA): TGTGCCAGCGGGATCACACGGGACACCCTGAACACTGAAGCTTTCTTT.

This clonotype was recorded at least ten times. The V call is TRBV3-1, the J call TRBJ2-4, with 10 bases identical to TRBD1. V lost 6 bases to trimming and J lost 0 bases; unmatched junction nucleotides: 8. The germline V gene has CDR1 LGHDT and CDR2 YNNKEL (reference sequence). This CDR3 is 17 amino acids long. Here the CDR3 DNA reads TGTGCCAGCAGTCCGGGACAGGGGCCCTTAGCCAAAAACATTCAGTACTTC. Amino acid sequence: CASSPGQGPLAKNIQYF.

The chain couples TRBV11-1 to TRBJ2-3, with D maybe TRBD2 (6 bases). Trimming removed 8 bases from V and 3 bases from J, with 18 bases in between. The CDR3 contains 15 residues. Germline V CDR1 and CDR2: SGHAT, FQDESV (reference sequence). In DNA form, the CDR3 reads TGTGCCAGCTGCCGGGACTTGACACAGACAGATACGCAGTATTTT. As protein: CASCRDLTQTDTQYF.

In its sample, this clonotype was seen many times. The chain joins TRBV6-5 to TRBJ1-2; 8 positions agree with TRBD1. The CDR3 covers 14 residues. Per germline, CDR1 MNHEY and CDR2 SVGAGI. Trimming at V came to 6 bases and at J to 8 bases, leaving 11 bases not matched to a gene. The CDR3 DNA reads as TGTGCCAGCAGACGAGTGGACAGGGATGAGGGCTACACCTTC. This codes for CASRRVDRDEGYTF.

The J gene is TRBJ2-1, the V gene TRBV20-1; D call uncertain. Looked up from germline, CDR1 is DFQATT and CDR2 is SNEGSKA (reference sequence). V was shortened by 3 bases and J by 0 bases, with 15 bases between the two germline ends. The CDR3 has 16 amino acids. The CDR3 bases are TGCAGTGCTAGGGGTATGGGGAAGAGCTCCTACAATGAGCAGTTCTTC. Protein sequence: CSARGMGKSSYNEQFF.

This clonotype was detected only a few times. The V and J genes are TRBV9 and TRBJ1-6; the D gene is possibly TRBD1 (5 bases). The CDR3 runs 14 residues. Trimming took 3 bases from V and 7 from J, leaving 11 bases between them. Looked up from germline, CDR1 is SGDLS and CDR2 is YYNGEE. Written as DNA, the CDR3 is TGTGCCAGCAGCGCGGGACCGAGAAATTCACCCCTCCACTTT. It translates to CASSAGPRNSPLHF.

The V and J genes are TRBV6-2 or TRBV6-3 and TRBJ2-1; D is undetermined. This CDR3 is built from 13 residues. The V gene lost 10 bases and the J gene lost 2 bases, with 12 bases spanning the gap. Germline lookup yields CDR1 MNHEY and CDR2 SVGEGT. CDR3 residues: CATNRVPYNEQFF. The CDR3 region has the DNA TGTGCCACGAACAGAGTACCCTACAATGAGCAGTTCTTC.

In this sample, this clonotype turned up many times. V is TRBV6-6 and J is TRBJ2-3; 8 nucleotides match TRBD2. The ends lost 7 bases at V and 2 bases at J; junction bases unmatched: 8. Per the germline V gene, CDR1 is MNHNY and CDR2 is SVGAGI (reference sequence). This CDR3 contains 15 residues. DNA of the CDR3: TGTGCCAGCATTACAGCGGGGGACTTCACAGATACGCAGTATTTT. Protein: CASITAGDFTDTQYF.

The chain carries TRBV11-2 and TRBJ2-5; 8 nucleotides line up with TRBD1. The CDR3 totals 14 residues. Trimming removed 8 bases from V and 6 bases from J; junction bases left unmatched: 11. Germline values: CDR1 SGHAT, CDR2 FQNNGV. CDR3 DNA: TGTGCCAGCCGTTCACGGGGACAGGCGAAGACCCAGTACTTC. Encoded protein: CASRSRGQAKTQYF.